This T cell receptor beta chain was sequenced for a study of identical twins. Study outcomes and limitations: The degree of excess twin sharing was weaker in beta out-of-frame sequences.

This clonotype was seen only once. Antigen: not known. With 0 bases clipped from V and 6 bases from J, the junction kept 13 bases outside the gene matches. Germline V gene data show CDR1 as DFQATT and CDR2 as SNEGSKA (reference sequence). The CDR3 has 18 amino acids. Template switching added a universal primer binding site, and final cDNA carried unique molecular identifiers. TCRdb used MiXCR to reprocess the 5' RACE reads, holding one entry per CDR3 protein. The sample shows under 300,000 distinct CDR3 sequences, over 9.5% of them seen only once. This sample also appeared in a second study, on yellow fever vaccine responses in identical twins.

The sample comprised memory (CD45RO+) T cells sorted from blood. This sequence was found in a woman aged 18-29 years in good health. This sequence joins TRBV20-1 and TRBJ2-7, with 14 bases fitting TRBD2. The CDR3 DNA reads TGCAGTGCTAGAGATTTGACTAGCGGGAGGGCCAGAGCTGCCGAGCAGTACTTC. Translated, it gives CSARDLTSGRARAAEQYF.